This T cell receptor beta chain was sequenced for a study of blood T cell repertoires in COVID-19. Measured with immunoSEQ multiplex PCR; TCRdb has only the in-frame clones, and not every one. The sample contains approximately 140,000 clones, about 80% of which appear only once. Per the germline V gene, CDR1 is SGHTA and CDR2 is FQGNSA. The CDR3 covers 14 residues. Losses at the gene ends were 5 bases for V and 2 bases for J; bases not matched to a gene: 5. Individuals drawn from approximately 26 US areas were about 18 to 100 years old. Participant-given clinical history determined each cohort assignment.

This sequence was found in a middle-aged man with acute COVID-19. Sequencing was done on a sample of PBMCs or T cells enriched from blood (not recorded which). The genes are TRBV7-2 and TRBJ1-2, with 7 bases that match TRBD1. This chain's CDR3 is CASSLWTGNYGYTF. DNA of the CDR3: TGTGCCAGCAGCCTCTGGACAGGCAACTATGGCTACACCTTC.